The clone carrying this T cell receptor (beta chain) occurred a few times. This may be a read error, as it is one base from a much larger clone. Constant-region reverse primers amplified full-length variable regions, followed by semi-nested Nested Universal Primer A PCR. TCRdb re-called the 5' RACE reads through MiXCR, storing one row per CDR3 protein. The sample includes about 11,000 distinct CDR3 sequences, roughly 15% of them seen just once. This CDR3 comprises 14 residues. CDR1 is SGHRS and CDR2 is YFSETQ in the germline V gene. Treg sorting used a CD4+CD25+CD127-/low gate. Material for sequencing was Tregs sorted from a lymph node. The rearrangement links TRBV5-1 to TRBJ2-3; 8 bases are shared with TRBD1. The receptor's source is a female donor with breast cancer. The CDR3 region is CASSRTGTTVTQYF. The CDR3 bases are TGCGCCAGCAGCCGGACAGGGACCACAGTTACGCAGTATTTT.